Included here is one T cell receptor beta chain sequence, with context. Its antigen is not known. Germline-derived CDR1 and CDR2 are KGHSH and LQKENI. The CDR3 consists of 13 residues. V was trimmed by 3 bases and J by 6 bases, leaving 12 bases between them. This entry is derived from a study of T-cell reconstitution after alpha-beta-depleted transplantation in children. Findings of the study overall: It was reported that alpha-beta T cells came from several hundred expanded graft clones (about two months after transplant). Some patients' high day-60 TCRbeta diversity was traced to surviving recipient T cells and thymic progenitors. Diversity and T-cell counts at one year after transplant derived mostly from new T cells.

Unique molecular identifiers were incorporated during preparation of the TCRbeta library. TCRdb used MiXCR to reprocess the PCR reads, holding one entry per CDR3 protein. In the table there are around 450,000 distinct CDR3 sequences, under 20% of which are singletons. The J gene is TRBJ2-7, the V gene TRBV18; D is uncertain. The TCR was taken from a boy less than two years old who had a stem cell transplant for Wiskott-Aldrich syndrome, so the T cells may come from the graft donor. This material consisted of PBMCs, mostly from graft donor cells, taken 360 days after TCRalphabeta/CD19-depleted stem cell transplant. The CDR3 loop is CASSPAPVPEQYF. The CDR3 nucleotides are TGTGCCAGCTCACCGGCACCCGTTCCCGAGCAGTACTTC. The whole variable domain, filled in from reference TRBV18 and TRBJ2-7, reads NAGVMQNPRHLVRRRGQEARLRCSPMKGHSHVYWYRQLPEEGLKFMVYLQKENIIDESGMPKERFSAEFPKEGPSILRIQQVVRGDSAAYFCASSPAPVPEQYFGPGTRLTVT.